These 21 T cell receptor beta chains were all obtained from the same sample, sequenced in a study of early T cells in non-severe SARS-CoV-2 infection. TCRdb itself ran the 5' RACE reads through MiXCR, one entry per CDR3 protein. The sample carries 50,000 to 65,000 distinct CDR3 sequences, about 10% recorded once. Specimen: whole blood, collected at baseline. These receptors were obtained from an adult who was a healthcare worker with PCR-confirmed SARS-CoV-2 infection or an uninfected control (not recorded which).

This clonotype has a handful of counts. The gene calls are TRBV11-2 and TRBJ2-7; 10 bases line up with TRBD2. CDR1 is SGHAT and CDR2 is FQNNGV in the germline V gene. After removal of 5 bases from V and 1 base from J, the junction contained 5 bases not matched to a gene. The CDR3 has 15 amino acids. The chain's CDR3 is CASSLSSGGSYEQYF. Here the CDR3 DNA reads TGTGCCAGCAGCCTTTCTAGCGGGGGTTCCTACGAGCAGTACTTC. Full variable domain (missing parts from reference TRBV11-2 and TRBJ2-7): EAGVAQSPRYKIIEKRQSVAFWCNPISGHATLYWYQQILGQGPKLLIQFQNNGVVDDSQLPKDRFSAERLKGVDSTLKIQPAKLEDSAVYLCASSLSSGGSYEQYFGPGTRLTVT.

The count of this clonotype is one. The chain carries TRBV19 and TRBJ2-4, with TRBD1 matching 9 bases. Germline-derived CDR1 and CDR2 are LNHDA and SQIVND (reference sequence). This CDR3 comprises 15 residues. V was pared by 3 bases and J by 5 bases, with 5 bases of the junction left unmatched. CDR3 nucleotides: TGTGCCAGTAGTATGGGACAGGGCGGCCAAAACATTCAGTACTTC. Translation gives CASSMGQGGQNIQYF.

V and J are TRBV11-3 and TRBJ2-5; 8 bases align to TRBD1. The junction had 2 bases not matched to a gene; V was cut back by 5 bases and J by 3 bases. This CDR3 region has 13 residues. Germline values: CDR1 SGHNT, CDR2 YENEEA. The CDR3 protein is CASSGQGEETQYF. The CDR3 coding sequence is TGTGCCAGCAGCGGACAGGGCGAAGAGACCCAGTACTTC. Variable domain in full (rest from reference TRBV11-3 and TRBJ2-5): EAGVVQSPRYKIIEKKQPVAFWCNPISGHNTLYWYLQNLGQGPELLIRYENEEAVDDSQLPKDRFSAERLKGVDSTLKIQPAELGDSAVYLCASSGQGEETQYFGPGTRLLVL.

In its sample, this clonotype was seen a few times. V and J are TRBV7-9 and TRBJ1-2, with D tentatively TRBD1 (6 bases). This CDR3 region has 14 residues. Trimming pared 6 bases from V and 5 bases from J, leaving 16 bases between. Germline V gives CDR1 SEHNR, CDR2 FQNEAQ (reference sequence). In DNA, the CDR3 is TGTGCCAGCAGACCTGGACAGACGTTGTATGGCTACACCTTC. Translating gives CASRPGQTLYGYTF.

This clonotype has just a few counts. The V call is TRBV5-4, the J call TRBJ2-4; TRBD2 aligns across 13 bases. The V gene's germline CDR1 is SGHNT and CDR2 YYREEE (reference sequence). The CDR3 is made up of 16 amino acids. Trimming took 3 bases from V and 5 from J; bases not matched to a gene: 5. For the CDR3, the DNA is TGTGCCAGCAGCTCCTGGACTAGCGGGGGTCAAAACATTCAGTACTTC. It is translated as CASSSWTSGGQNIQYF.

A few counts support this clonotype. The genes are TRBV6-6 and TRBJ1-5; 7 bases are a match to TRBD1. The CDR3 length is 16 residues. Trimming cost V 11 bases and J 1 base; bases outside gene matches: 14. Germline V gene data show CDR1 as MNHNY and CDR2 as SVGAGI (reference sequence). CDR3 sequence: CAVTDDRAGSNQPQHF. The CDR3 bases are TGTGCCGTTACCGACGACAGGGCCGGGAGCAATCAGCCCCAGCATTTT.

This clonotype was seen a few times. This rearrangement joins TRBV6-2 or TRBV6-3 to TRBJ2-5; D is perhaps TRBD1 (5 bases). Deletions cut 5 bases from V and 2 bases from J, with 12 bases between. The CDR3 extends over 14 amino acids. CDR1 MNHEY and CDR2 SVGEGT come from the germline V gene. The CDR3 bases are TGTGCCAGCAGTGAGCACACAGGACAAGAGACCCAGTACTTC. It specifies CASSEHTGQETQYF.

This chain connects TRBV7-2 to TRBJ2-3, with 9 nucleotides matching TRBD2. Looked up from germline, CDR1 is SGHTA and CDR2 is FQGNSA. This CDR3 region has 15 residues. J was trimmed by 4 bases and V by 1 base; bases with no gene match: 3. CDR3 sequence reads: CASSLVLAGADTQYF. Written as DNA, the CDR3 is TGTGCCAGCAGCTTAGTATTAGCGGGGGCAGATACGCAGTATTTT.

This sequence joins TRBV19 and TRBJ1-2; D may be TRBD1 (6 bases). CDR1 LNHDA and CDR2 SQIVND come from the germline V gene (reference sequence). The CDR3 is 16 amino acids. V was cut by 3 bases and J by 0 bases, with 14 bases left in between. Written as DNA, the CDR3 is TGTGCCAGTAGTATCGCAGGGGCTACAGCTAACTATGGCTACACCTTC. Amino acid sequence: CASSIAGATANYGYTF. Together with reference TRBV19 and TRBJ1-2, the CDR3 gives the full variable domain: DGGITQSPKYLFRKEGQNVTLSCEQNLNHDAMYWYRQDPGQGLRLIYYSQIVNDFQKGDIAEGYSVSREKKESFPLTVTSAQKNPTAFYLCASSIAGATANYGYTFGSGTRLTVV.

This chain joins TRBV7-9 and TRBJ1-4; 10 nucleotides line up with TRBD1. Trimming at V came to 11 bases and at J to 4 bases, leaving 1 base not matched to a gene. The CDR3 is 12 residues long. Germline CDR1 is SEHNR and CDR2 is FQNEAQ (reference sequence). CDR3 in amino acids: CAGDRGNEKLFF. The CDR3 DNA reads TGTGCCGGGGACAGGGGTAATGAAAAACTGTTTTTT.

A few counts support this clonotype. The gene calls are TRBV9 and TRBJ2-2; D is possibly TRBD2 (6 bases). The V gene's germline CDR1 is SGDLS and CDR2 YYNGEE. V lost 3 bases and J lost 1, with 10 bases in between. This CDR3 spans 15 amino acids. The CDR3 DNA reads as TGTGCCAGCAGCGCGGGACTCCAGAACACCGGGGAGCTGTTTTTT. Protein: CASSAGLQNTGELFF.

The rearrangement joins TRBV7-9 to TRBJ2-2; 7 bases match TRBD1. Unmatched junction bases numbered 7, after V lost 0 bases and J lost 12 bases. Germline CDR1 SEHNR, CDR2 FQNEAQ (reference sequence). The CDR3 runs 14 residues. In DNA form, the CDR3 reads TGTGCCAGCAGCTTAGCACGGGACAGTGGGAAGCTGTTTTTT. Protein product: CASSLARDSGKLFF.

Many counts were recorded for this clonotype. CDR3 coding DNA: TGTGCCAGCAGCCCCCTTCTCGGCGATGAAGCTTTCTTT. Translated, it gives CASSPLLGDEAFF. The chain combines TRBV7-9 with TRBJ1-1, with D uncertain. Trimming took 5 bases from V and 7 from J, leaving 14 bases between them. This CDR3 region has 13 residues. The germline V gene encodes CDR1 SEHNR and CDR2 FQNEAQ (reference sequence).

The chain joins TRBV20-1 to TRBJ1-4; no clear D. This CDR3 contains 12 residues. The V and J ends lost 2 bases and 7 bases respectively, with 8 bases between them. Germline V gene data show CDR1 as DFQATT and CDR2 as SNEGSKA (reference sequence). CDR3 region: CSARPDGEKLFF. The CDR3 bases are TGCAGTGCTAGACCGGACGGTGAAAAACTGTTTTTT.

V usage is TRBV20-1 and J usage is TRBJ2-3, with unresolved D. V dropped 2 bases and J dropped 9 bases, with 12 bases sitting between them. There are 12 residues in the CDR3. CDR1 and CDR2 from the germline V gene are DFQATT and SNEGSKA (reference sequence). CDR3 DNA: TGCAGTGCTAGAACTGATGTTCGGACGCAGTATTTT. This codes for CSARTDVRTQYF.

There are a few counts of this clonotype. This chain links TRBV6-2 or TRBV6-3 with TRBJ2-2; D tentatively fits TRBD1 or TRBD2 (5 bases each). This CDR3 is 13 amino acids long. The germline V gene encodes CDR1 MNHEY and CDR2 SVGEGT. V lost 7 bases and J 5 bases, leaving 11 bases between the germline ends. This CDR3 reads CASKRGGTGELFF. The CDR3 DNA reads as TGTGCCAGCAAACGGGGCGGGACCGGGGAGCTGTTTTTT.

A few counts support this clonotype. The rearrangement uses TRBV9 and TRBJ1-4, with 7 bases that match TRBD1. Germline CDR1 reads SGDLS; CDR2 reads YYNGEE. V trimming: 1 base; J trimming: 3 bases; junction bases outside the gene matches: 3. The CDR3 runs to 15 residues. The CDR3 spells CASSVRQGSNEKLFF. CDR3 in DNA: TGTGCCAGCAGCGTAAGACAGGGTTCTAATGAAAAACTGTTTTTT.

This clonotype has just one count. The chain carries TRBV30 and TRBJ1-1; D might be TRBD1 (5 bases). Germline-derived CDR1 and CDR2 are GTSNPN and SVGIG (reference sequence). This CDR3 has 13 amino acids. V lost 1 base to trimming and J lost 3 bases, with 9 bases between them. CDR3 in DNA: TGTGCCTGGAGTGCCGGGACCGACACTGAAGCTTTCTTT. Residues: CAWSAGTDTEAFF.

This clonotype showed up just a few times. V is TRBV11-3 and J is TRBJ2-1; TRBD2 might be the D (6 bases). Per the germline V gene, CDR1 is SGHNT and CDR2 is YENEEA. The V end lost 7 bases, the J end lost 6 bases, and 22 bases lay between the germline ends. The CDR3 has 16 amino acids. The CDR3 reads CASITPGGAKFNEQFF. The CDR3 region has the DNA TGTGCCAGCATCACCCCGGGCGGGGCAAAATTCAATGAGCAGTTCTTC.

This clonotype was counted a few times. The genes are TRBV3-1 and TRBJ2-1; 12 nucleotides line up with TRBD2. The CDR3 has 17 residues. In germline, CDR1 is LGHDT, CDR2 YNNKEL (reference sequence). V trimming: 1 base; J trimming: 9 bases; junction bases outside the gene matches: 10. The CDR3 spells CASSQVTAASGGVEQFF. The DNA for the CDR3 is TGTGCCAGCAGCCAAGTCACGGCGGCTAGCGGGGGGGTTGAGCAGTTCTTC.

The V gene is TRBV27, the J gene TRBJ2-3; possible D gene TRBD1, 5 bases. This CDR3 has 14 amino acids. Germline V CDR1 and CDR2: MNHEY, SMNVEV (reference sequence). V shed 4 bases and J shed 1 base, with 9 bases lying between them. The CDR3, as DNA: TGTGCCAGCAGTTGGTCCAGGGGCACAGATACGCAGTATTTT. Translating gives CASSWSRGTDTQYF.